This TCR beta chain is from a study of metastatic and nonmetastatic thyroid tumors. Study-wide background: Repertoire data that came from the blood and tumor or nodule tissue of malignant and benign thyroid patients were compared.

Patients underwent thyroid surgery, and none had received any treatment before it. This CDR3 contains 15 residues. In germline, CDR1 is SNHLY, CDR2 FYNNEI. The V gene end was trimmed by 1 base and the J gene end by 5 bases; junction bases not matched to a gene: 6. In its sample, this clone was seen many times. What it recognizes is unknown. Other DNA variants within this sample encode the same CDR3. Study conclusions and caveats: In blood and tumor, TCR beta diversity was reportedly significantly higher in malignant thyroid tumors than in benign nodules.

Using MiXCR, TCRdb re-called clones from the PCR reads. The table has more than 7,500 clones, 20% to 25% seen once. The sequenced material came from adjacent normal tissue. This clonotype originated in a female donor with papillary thyroid cancer or a benign thyroid nodule (not recorded which). Some clones in this sample may be carry-over from other donors' samples. This chain uses TRBV2 with TRBJ2-5; TRBD2 aligns across 8 bases. The CDR3 reads CASSEGAGGGETQYF. Here the CDR3 DNA reads TGTGCCAGCAGTGAAGGTGCTGGCGGGGGGGAGACCCAGTACTTC.